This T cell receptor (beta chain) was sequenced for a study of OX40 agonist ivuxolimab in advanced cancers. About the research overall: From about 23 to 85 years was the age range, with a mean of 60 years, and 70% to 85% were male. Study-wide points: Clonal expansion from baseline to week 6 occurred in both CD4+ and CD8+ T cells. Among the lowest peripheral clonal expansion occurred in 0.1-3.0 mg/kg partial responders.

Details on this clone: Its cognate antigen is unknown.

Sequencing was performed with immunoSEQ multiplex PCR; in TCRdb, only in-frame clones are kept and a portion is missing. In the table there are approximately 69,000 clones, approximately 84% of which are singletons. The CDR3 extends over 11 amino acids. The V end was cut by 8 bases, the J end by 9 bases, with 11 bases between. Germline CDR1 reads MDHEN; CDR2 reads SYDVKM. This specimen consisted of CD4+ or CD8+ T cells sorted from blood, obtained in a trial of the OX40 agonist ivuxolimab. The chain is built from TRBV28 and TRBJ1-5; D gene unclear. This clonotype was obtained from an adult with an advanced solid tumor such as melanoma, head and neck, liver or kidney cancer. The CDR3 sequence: CASQRVGPQHF. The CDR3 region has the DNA TGTGCCAGCCAGCGTGTTGGGCCCCAGCATTTT.